The clone carrying this TCR beta chain was counted at least ten times. Its antigen is currently unknown. Noted time point: pre-sensitization, week 0. Treatment meaning: therapeutic diphenylcyclopropenone sensitization with weekly scalp DPC. Researchers extracted total RNA from unfractionated whole blood. The sample belongs to a study of human T cells and chemical hapten exposure. Broader study findings: Expanded TCRs created a significantly greater count of big CDR3 similarity clusters than controls did.

TCRdb itself ran the RACE reads through MiXCR, one entry per CDR3 protein. The sample shows fewer than 45,000 distinct CDR3 sequences, 10% of them seen only once. J gave up 7 bases and V 8 bases, and 9 bases lay outside the gene matches. Per germline, CDR1 ENHRY and CDR2 SYGVKD. The CDR3 sequence is 15 residues long. This sample comprised whole blood, obtained in connection with sensitization to the hapten diphenylcyclopropenone (DPC). The V and J genes are TRBV10-3 and TRBJ1-6, with 9 bases that match TRBD1. The TCR comes from a man aged 45-65 years with alopecia areata. Some clones in this sample may be carry-over from other donors' samples. CDR3 nucleotide sequence: TGTGCCATCGGAAGTACAGGGGGCTCAAATTCACCCCTCCACTTT. The encoded protein is CAIGSTGGSNSPLHF.